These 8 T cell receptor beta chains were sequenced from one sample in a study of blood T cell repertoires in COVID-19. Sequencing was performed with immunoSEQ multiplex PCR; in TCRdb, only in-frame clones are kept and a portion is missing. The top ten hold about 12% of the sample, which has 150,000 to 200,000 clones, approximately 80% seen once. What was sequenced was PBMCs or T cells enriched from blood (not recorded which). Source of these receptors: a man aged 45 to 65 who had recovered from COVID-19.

The CDR3 protein is CASSQTDSFYGYTF. In DNA form, the CDR3 reads TGCGCCAGCAGCCAAACCGACAGTTTCTATGGCTACACCTTC. The V and J genes are TRBV4-1 and TRBJ1-2, with D maybe TRBD1 (5 bases). Trimming stripped 2 bases from V and 4 bases from J, with 11 bases between. Germline V gene lookup returns CDR1 MGHRA and CDR2 YSYEKL. CDR3 length: 14 residues.

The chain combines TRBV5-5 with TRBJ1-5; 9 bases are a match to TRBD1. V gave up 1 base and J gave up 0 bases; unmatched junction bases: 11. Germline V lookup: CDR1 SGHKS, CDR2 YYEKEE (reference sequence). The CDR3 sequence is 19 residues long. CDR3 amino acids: CASSLYGTGTFYSNQPQHF. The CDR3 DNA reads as TGTGCCAGCAGCTTGTATGGGACAGGGACTTTTTATAGCAATCAGCCCCAGCATTTT.

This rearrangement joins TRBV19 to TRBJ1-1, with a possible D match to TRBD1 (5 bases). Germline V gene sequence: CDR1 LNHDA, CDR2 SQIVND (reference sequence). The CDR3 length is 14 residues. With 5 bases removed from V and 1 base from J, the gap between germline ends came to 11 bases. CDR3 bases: TGTGCCAGTAGTTTCGGGGGAAGGAACACTGAAGCTTTCTTT. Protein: CASSFGGRNTEAFF.

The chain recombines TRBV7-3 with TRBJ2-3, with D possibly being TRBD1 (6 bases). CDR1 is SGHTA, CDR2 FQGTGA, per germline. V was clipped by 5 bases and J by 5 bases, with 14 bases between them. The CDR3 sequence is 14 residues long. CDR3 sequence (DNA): TGTGCCAGCAGCCCCACAGGGAGTAAAGATACGCAGTATTTT. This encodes CASSPTGSKDTQYF. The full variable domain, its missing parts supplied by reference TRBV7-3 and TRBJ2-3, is GAGVSQTPSNKVTEKGKYVELRCDPISGHTALYWYRQSLGQGPEFLIYFQGTGAADDSGLPNDRFFAVRPEGSVSTLKIQRTERGDSAVYLCASSPTGSKDTQYFGPGTRLTVL.

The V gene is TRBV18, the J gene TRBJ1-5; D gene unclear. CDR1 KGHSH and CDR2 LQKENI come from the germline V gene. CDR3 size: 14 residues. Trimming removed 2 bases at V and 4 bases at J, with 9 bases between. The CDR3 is CASSPMASNQPQHF. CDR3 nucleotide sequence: TGTGCCAGCTCACCAATGGCCTCAAATCAGCCCCAGCATTTT.

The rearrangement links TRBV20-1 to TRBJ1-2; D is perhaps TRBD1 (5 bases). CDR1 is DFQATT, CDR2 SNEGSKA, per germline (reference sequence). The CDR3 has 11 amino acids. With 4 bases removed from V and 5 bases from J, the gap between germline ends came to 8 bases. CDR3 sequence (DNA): TGCAGTGCTACTGGGGCGTATGGCTACACCTTC. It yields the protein CSATGAYGYTF.

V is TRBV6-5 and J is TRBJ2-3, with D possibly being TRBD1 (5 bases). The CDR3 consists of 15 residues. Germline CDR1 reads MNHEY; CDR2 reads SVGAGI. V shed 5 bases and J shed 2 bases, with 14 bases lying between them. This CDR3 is CASSRQPENTDTQYF. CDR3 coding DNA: TGTGCCAGCAGTCGACAGCCCGAAAACACAGATACGCAGTATTTT.

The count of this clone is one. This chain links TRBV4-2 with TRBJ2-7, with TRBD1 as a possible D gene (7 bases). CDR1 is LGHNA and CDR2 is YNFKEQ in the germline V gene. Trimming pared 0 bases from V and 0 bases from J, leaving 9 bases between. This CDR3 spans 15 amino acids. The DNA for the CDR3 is TGTGCCAGCAGCCAAGAGCAGGGGGGCTCCTACGAGCAGTACTTC. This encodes CASSQEQGGSYEQYF.